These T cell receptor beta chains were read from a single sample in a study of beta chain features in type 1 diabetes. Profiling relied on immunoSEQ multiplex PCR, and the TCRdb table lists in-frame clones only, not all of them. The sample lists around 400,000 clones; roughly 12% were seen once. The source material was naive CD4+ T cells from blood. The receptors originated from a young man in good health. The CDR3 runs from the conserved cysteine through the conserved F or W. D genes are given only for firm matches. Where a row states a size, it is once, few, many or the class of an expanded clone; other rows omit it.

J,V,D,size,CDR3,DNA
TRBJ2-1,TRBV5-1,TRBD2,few,CASSLGLAGVNEQFF,TGCGCCAGCAGCTTGGGGCTAGCGGGCGTCAATGAGCAGTTCTTC
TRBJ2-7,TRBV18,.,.,CASSDSSYEQYF,TGTGCCAGCTCAGACAGCTCCTACGAGCAGTACTTC
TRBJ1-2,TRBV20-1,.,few,CSARGGSGYTF,TGCAGTGCAAGAGGCGGGAGTGGCTACACCTTC
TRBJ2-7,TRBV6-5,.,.,CASGRHAGYVNEQYF,TGTGCCAGCGGACGACATGCGGGATATGTAAACGAGCAGTACTTC
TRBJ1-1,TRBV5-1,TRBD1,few,CASSLRQGVPEAFF,TGCGCCAGCAGCTTGAGACAGGGGGTGCCTGAAGCTTTCTTT
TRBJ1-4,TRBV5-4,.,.,CASSPDFGEKLFF,TGTGCCAGCAGTCCTGACTTTGGCGAAAAACTGTTTTTT
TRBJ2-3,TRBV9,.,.,CASSVGDRQGDTQYF,TGTGCCAGCAGCGTAGGGGATAGGCAGGGAGATACGCAGTATTTT
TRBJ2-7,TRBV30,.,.,CAWARGGAYEQYF,TGTGCCTGGGCCCGAGGGGGAGCCTACGAGCAGTACTTC
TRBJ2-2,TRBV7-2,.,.,CASSLVLSGELFF,TGTGCCAGCAGCTTAGTTCTCTCCGGGGAGCTGTTTTTT
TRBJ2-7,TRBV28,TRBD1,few,CASRQGYNYEQYF,TGTGCCAGCAGACAGGGGTATAATTACGAGCAGTACTTC
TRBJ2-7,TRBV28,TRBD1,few,CASSLAGTGGYEQYF,TGTGCCAGCAGTTTAGCCGGGACAGGGGGATACGAGCAGTACTTC
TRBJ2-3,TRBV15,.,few,CATSKRATQGTDTQYF,TGTGCCACCAGCAAGAGGGCCACCCAGGGGACAGATACGCAGTATTTT
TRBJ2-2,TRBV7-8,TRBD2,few,CASSSGQMRRGRTGELFF,TGTGCCAGCAGCTCAGGTCAGATGCGGCGGGGGAGAACCGGGGAGCTGTTTTTT
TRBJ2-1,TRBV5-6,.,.,CASSWDPEGSEQFF,TGTGCCAGCAGCTGGGATCCCGAGGGCAGTGAGCAGTTCTTC
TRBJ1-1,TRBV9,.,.,CASRPAGTEVNTEAFF,TGTGCCAGCAGACCGGCGGGCACGGAAGTGAACACTGAAGCTTTCTTT
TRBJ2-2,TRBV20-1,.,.,CSARVTGELFF,TGCAGTGCTAGAGTAACAGGGGAGCTGTTTTTT
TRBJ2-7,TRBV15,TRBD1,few,CATSRGGGQGSSYEQYF,TGTGCCACCAGCAGAGGCGGGGGACAGGGGAGCTCCTACGAGCAGTACTTC
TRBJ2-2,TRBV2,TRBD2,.,CASSAWERGNTGELFF,TGTGCCAGCAGTGCCTGGGAGCGGGGGAACACCGGGGAGCTGTTTTTT
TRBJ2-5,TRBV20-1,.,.,CSATRGETQYF,TGCAGTGCAACGAGAGGGGAGACCCAGTACTTC
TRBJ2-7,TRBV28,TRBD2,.,CASRPGLAVVFYEQYF,TGTGCCAGCAGACCGGGACTAGCGGTAGTCTTCTACGAGCAGTACTTC
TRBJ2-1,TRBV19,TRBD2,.,CASRIAGGPNEQFF,TGTGCCAGCCGCATAGCGGGGGGGCCCAATGAGCAGTTCTTC
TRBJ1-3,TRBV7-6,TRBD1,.,CASSALQGAGNTIYF,TGTGCCAGCAGCGCCTTACAGGGGGCTGGAAACACCATATATTTT
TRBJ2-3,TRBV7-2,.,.,CASSLIISTDTQYF,TGTGCCAGCAGCTTAATTATTTCCACAGATACGCAGTATTTT
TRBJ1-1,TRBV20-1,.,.,CSAYRDTEAFF,TGCAGTGCTTACAGGGACACTGAAGCTTTCTTT
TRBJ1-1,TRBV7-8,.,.,CASSLFGSNTEAFF,TGTGCCAGCAGCTTATTTGGGAGCAACACTGAAGCTTTCTTT
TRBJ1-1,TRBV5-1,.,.,CASSITGHPNTEAFF,TGCGCCAGCAGCATTACGGGACACCCGAACACTGAAGCTTTCTTT
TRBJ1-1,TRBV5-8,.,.,CASSLQVKVNTEAFF,TGTGCCAGCAGCTTGCAGGTCAAAGTGAACACTGAAGCTTTCTTT
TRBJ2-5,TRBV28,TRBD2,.,CASSLGLAGVVETQYF,TGTGCCAGCAGTTTGGGCCTAGCGGGAGTTGTAGAGACCCAGTACTTC
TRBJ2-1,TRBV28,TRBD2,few,CASSSGGIYNEQFF,TGTGCCAGCAGTTCGGGGGGGATCTACAATGAGCAGTTCTTC
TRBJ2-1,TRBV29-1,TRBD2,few,CSVVGGRPRQFLLNEQFF,TGCAGCGTTGTCGGGGGGAGGCCGAGGCAATTCCTTTTAAATGAGCAGTTCTTC
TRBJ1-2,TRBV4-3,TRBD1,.,CASSQDARGPGYTF,TGCGCCAGCAGCCAAGATGCCAGGGGGCCTGGCTACACCTTC
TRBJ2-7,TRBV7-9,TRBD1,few,CASSPRQGSYEQYF,TGTGCCAGCAGCCCCCGACAGGGGTCCTACGAGCAGTACTTC
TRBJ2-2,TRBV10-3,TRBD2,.,CAISDLAGGWTGELFF,TGTGCCATCAGTGATCTAGCGGGGGGCTGGACCGGGGAGCTGTTTTTT
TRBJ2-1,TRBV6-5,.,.,CASSYTWASYNEQFF,TGTGCCAGCAGTTACACATGGGCATCCTACAATGAGCAGTTCTTC
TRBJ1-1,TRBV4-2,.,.,CASSRDRDTEAFF,TGTGCCAGCAGCCGCGACCGGGACACTGAAGCTTTCTTT
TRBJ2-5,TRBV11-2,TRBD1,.,CASSLDPKQGAETQYF,TGTGCCAGCAGCTTAGATCCTAAACAGGGGGCGGAGACCCAGTACTTC
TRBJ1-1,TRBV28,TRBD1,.,CASSTPGQGNTEAFF,TGTGCCAGCAGTACACCGGGACAGGGGAACACTGAAGCTTTCTTT
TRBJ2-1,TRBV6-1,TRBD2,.,CASYMTSGGKQFF,TGTGCCAGCTACATGACTAGCGGGGGGAAGCAGTTCTTC
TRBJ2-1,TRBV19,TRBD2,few,CASASGNYNEQFF,TGTGCCAGCGCTAGCGGGAACTACAATGAGCAGTTCTTC
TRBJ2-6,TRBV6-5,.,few,CASSLSWANVLTF,TGTGCCAGCAGCCTCTCCTGGGCCAACGTCCTGACTTTC
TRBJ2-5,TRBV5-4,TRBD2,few,CASSQEPGLAGGQETQYF,TGTGCCAGCAGCCAAGAACCGGGACTAGCGGGGGGACAAGAGACCCAGTACTTC
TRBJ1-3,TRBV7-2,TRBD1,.,CASSFGQGNTIYF,TGTGCCAGCAGCTTCGGACAGGGGAACACCATATATTTT
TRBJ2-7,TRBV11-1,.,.,CASSLGAGVYEQYF,TGTGCCAGCAGCTTGGGGGCAGGGGTCTACGAGCAGTACTTC
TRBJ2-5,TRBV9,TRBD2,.,CASSVVGGALETQYF,TGTGCCAGCAGCGTAGTCGGGGGGGCGCTGGAGACCCAGTACTTC
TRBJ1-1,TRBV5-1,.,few,CASSLAQTNTEAFF,TGCGCCAGCAGCTTGGCACAGACGAACACTGAAGCTTTCTTT
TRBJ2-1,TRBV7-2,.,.,CATRHLDSPNEQFF,TGTGCCACCCGACATTTAGACAGCCCGAATGAGCAGTTCTTC
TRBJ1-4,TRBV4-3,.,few,CASSQVGSSEKLFF,TGCGCCAGCAGCCAAGTAGGGAGTAGTGAAAAACTGTTTTTT
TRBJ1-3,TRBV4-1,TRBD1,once,CASSLDRAGNTIYF,TGCGCCAGCAGCCTGGACAGGGCCGGAAACACCATATATTTT
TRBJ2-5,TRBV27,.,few,CASSPYRVQETQYF,TGTGCCAGCAGTCCCTACAGGGTCCAGGAGACCCAGTACTTC
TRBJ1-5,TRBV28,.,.,CASSFSWQPQHF,TGTGCCAGCAGTTTTAGTTGGCAGCCCCAGCATTTT
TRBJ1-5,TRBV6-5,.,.,CASSKQGNQPQHF,TGTGCCAGCAGCAAACAGGGCAATCAGCCCCAGCATTTT